This T cell receptor (beta chain) came from a study of blood T cell repertoires in COVID-19. Overall study context: The United States, Italy and Spain supplied acute and convalescent COVID-19 samples. T cells, B-cell-depleted T cells, or PBMCs supplied cDNA or gDNA.

Recruitment covered about 25 US areas and drew participants whose ages spanned about 18 to 100 years. Study processing details: By means of reference gene primer amplification, nucleated cell counts were estimated. The data were produced by immunoSEQ multiplex PCR, yet TCRdb's version contains in-frame clones alone and is incomplete. V and J calls plus clone size are reproduced from that table; the DNA served to infer D and trimming. The sample includes around 170,000 clones, about 84% of them seen just once. The sample holds many counts of this clone. Sequencing input: PBMCs or T cells enriched from blood (not recorded which). The receptor comes from a woman in her twenties or thirties who had recovered from COVID-19.

CDR3 loop: CASSQRGGREGEQFF. The CDR3 DNA follows: TGTGCCAGCAGCCAACGCGGCGGGAGGGAGGGTGAGCAGTTCTTC. The chain carries TRBV7-2 and TRBJ2-1; 9 bases agree with TRBD2. V was pared by 5 bases and J by 9 bases, with 11 bases of the junction left unmatched. CDR3 length: 15 amino acids. Per the germline V gene, CDR1 is SGHTA and CDR2 is FQGNSA.